The clone carrying this T cell receptor (beta chain) was seen repeatedly, ten times or more. The sample originates from a study of low-dose radiotherapy and immunotherapy resistance in tumors. In the study overall: Cohort 2, a group dosed every two weeks at 1 Gy per fraction, received 13 Gy in total over 26 weeks. Every two weeks, one day ahead of radiation and immunotherapy, cyclophosphamide 200 mg/m2 was given (intravenously).

The time point was: before trial treatment. Patients deemed eligible presented with advanced solid tumors lacking tumor-infiltrating lymphocytes. With TRAV- and TRBV-specific primers, first-strand cDNA was made, covering the alpha and beta chains. TCR amplification ran 20 PCR cycles using constant-region and V-primer adapter primers. TCRdb redid the calling of the reads with MiXCR, one entry per CDR3 protein. Among 80,000 to 95,000 distinct CDR3 sequences listed, under 9.5% were seen once. The material was PBMCs, obtained before treatment. The clonotype originates from a male donor with prostate cancer.

CDR3 DNA: TGTGCCAGCAGCTTAAGGGGGGGTAGCACAGATACGCAGTATTTT. It yields the protein CASSLRGGSTDTQYF. V usage is TRBV7-6 and J usage is TRBJ2-3; D perhaps matches TRBD2 (7 bases). This CDR3 comprises 15 residues. The germline V gene encodes CDR1 SGHVS and CDR2 FNYEAQ. Between the trimmed V and J ends, which lost 2 bases and 0 bases, there was a span of 9 bases. The whole variable domain, remainder taken from reference TRBV7-6 and TRBJ2-3, is GAGVSQSPRYKVTKRGQDVALRCDPISGHVSLYWYRQALGQGPEFLTYFNYEAQQDKSGLPNDRFSAERPEGSISTLTIQRTEQRDSAMYRCASSLRGGSTDTQYFGPGTRLTVL.